The entry below gives a single T cell receptor (beta chain) sequence along with its context. In the original workflow: Reference gene primer amplification gave nucleated cell count estimates. The repertoire was sequenced with immunoSEQ multiplex PCR; TCRdb's copy has only in-frame clones and lacks some. Clone size and V and J calls were adopted from that table, with D and trimming inferred from the DNA. The table has tens of thousands of clones, approximately 85% seen once. Germline V gene lookup returns CDR1 LGHDT and CDR2 YNNKEL (reference sequence). V shed 7 bases and J shed 1 base, with 17 bases lying between them. This CDR3 region has 15 residues. The data were taken from a study of blood T cell repertoires in COVID-19. Turning to the study itself: Donors in the United States, Italy and Spain gave samples during acute or convalescent COVID-19. Sample material is recorded as cDNA or gDNA derived from T cells, B-cell-depleted T cells, or PBMCs.

This TCR came from a human donor in a cohort sampled during active COVID-19. V is TRBV3-1 (or the pseudogene TRBV3-2) and J is TRBJ2-7, with D perhaps TRBD1 (6 bases). What was sequenced was peripheral blood. In DNA form, the CDR3 reads TGTGCCAGCAACGCACAGGGCGGAAAGTCCTACGAGCAGTACTTC. This sequence encodes CASNAQGGKSYEQYF.